Below, one T cell receptor beta chain is given with its context. Its antigen remains unidentified. Other DNA sequences within the sample encode an identical CDR3. Trimming cost V 0 bases and J 3 bases, with 10 bases left between them. The CDR3 has 14 amino acids. Germline V gene lookup returns CDR1 GTSNPN and CDR2 SVGIG (reference sequence). Sequencing used immunoSEQ multiplex PCR; TCRdb keeps in-frame clones, though not all of them. The sample carries about 2 million clones, approximately 94% recorded once. CD45RO negativity and positive selection for CCR7 defined naive CD8 cells, a population that excluded terminally differentiated effector memory CD45RA+ cells. This specimen comes from a study of shared clonotypes between healthy human individuals. Study-level results: Among donors, the sharing of clonotypes was expected to be influenced by sequencing depth. The study found lower generation probabilities in non-shared clonotypes than in those shared by all four donors. The authors sampled blood alone, and tissue repertoires likely differ.

The source is a man aged 18 to 30 in good health. Sequencing input: naive CD8+ T cells sorted from blood. V gene TRBV30 combines with J gene TRBJ2-3; the D is unclear. CDR3 in DNA: TGTGCCTGGAGTGTACTCGCGAATACAGATACGCAGTATTTT. It encodes CAWSVLANTDTQYF.